One T cell receptor beta chain is described in this entry. The antigen remains unidentified. The sample originates from a study of T-cell memory formation after mild COVID-19. TCR alpha and TCR beta cDNA libraries carrying sample barcodes and UMIs were produced by 5'RACE using constant-segment primers. TCRdb processed the 5' RACE reads anew with MiXCR; each CDR3 protein has one entry. The profile shows a few hundred thousand distinct CDR3 sequences, about 20% of them singletons. Germline CDR1 is MNHNY and CDR2 is SVGAGI (reference sequence). The CDR3 consists of 15 residues. Trimming removed 5 bases at V and 0 bases at J, with 13 bases between. Overall study findings and caveats: Clones contracting over day 15 to 85 were CD4/CD8 balanced, with later expanders leaning CD4+. The CD4+ clones that contracted clustered mainly within CM and EM, and the CD8+ clones concentrated in EMRA.

This chain links TRBV6-6 with TRBJ1-1, with D possibly matching TRBD1 (6 bases). Sequencing was done on a sample of PBMCs or a T cell subset sorted from them (not recorded which). This TCR derives from a man aged 18 to 30 who had mild COVID-19 (a few samples of this study predate the infection). Cell type and time point are not known. CDR3 sequence: CASSKRGDVNTEAFF. The DNA of the CDR3 is TGTGCCAGCAGTAAGAGGGGGGACGTGAACACTGAAGCTTTCTTT.